This T cell receptor (beta chain) was captured by sequencing in a study of blood T cell repertoires in COVID-19. The V end was cut by 1 base, the J end by 4 bases, with 31 bases between. The germline V gene has CDR1 MDHEN and CDR2 SYDVKM. This CDR3 is built from 21 residues. The table came from immunoSEQ multiplex PCR; TCRdb's copy has only in-frame clones and leaves some out. Seen here are tens of thousands of clones, around 90% observed once, and the top ten hold roughly a fifth. This clone was picked up one time. The rearrangement links TRBV28 to TRBJ1-2; the D is unclear. Sequencing used peripheral blood. This sequence was found in a woman of 80 years or more with COVID-19, enrolled during active disease. The CDR3 DNA reads TGTGCCAGCAGTTTATCTGGTAACAGCCGATTAATTTCCTATAACGCCTATGGCTACACCTTC. Its translation: CASSLSGNSRLISYNAYGYTF.